Reported below is one TCR beta chain. As originally analysed: Cell counts per sample came from amplifying reference gene primers. This table comes from immunoSEQ multiplex PCR, and its TCRdb copy is limited to in-frame clones, with some not included. From that table come the V and J calls and clone size; the DNA was used to work out D and trimming. The sample has hundreds of thousands of clones; around 90% are singletons. This entry is derived from a study of blood T cell repertoires in COVID-19. Across 20 to 25 US areas, participants ranged in age from roughly 18 to 89 years. Clinical history reported by participants formed the basis on which cohorts were assigned. V lost 7 bases to trimming and J lost 7 bases; unmatched junction nucleotides: 13. CDR3 length: 15 residues. Germline CDR1 ENHRY, CDR2 SYGVKD.

The TCR was taken from a man aged 60-69 years who had recovered from COVID-19. The sequencing sample was made of PBMCs or T cells enriched from blood (not recorded which). This chain links TRBV10-3 with TRBJ2-1; 7 nucleotides line up with TRBD1. CDR3 residues: CAIKGAASLRNEQFF. The CDR3 coding sequence is TGTGCCATCAAGGGGGCGGCTAGCCTCAGGAATGAGCAGTTCTTC.